The 19 T cell receptor beta chains in this list originate from one sample, sequenced in a study of T-cell reconstitution after alpha-beta-depleted transplantation in children. The TCRbeta library was prepared with unique molecular identifiers. TCRdb used MiXCR to reprocess the PCR reads, holding one entry per CDR3 protein. The top ten hold about 5.4% of the sample, which has over 400,000 distinct CDR3 sequences, around an eighth seen once. This material consisted of PBMCs from the stem cell graft donor, taken from the stem cell graft. The receptors shown here come from a human donor who donated a stem cell graft to a child with combined immunodeficiency.

This clonotype showed up just a few times. The gene calls are TRBV29-1 and TRBJ2-5; 7 bases map to TRBD2. This CDR3 contains 15 residues. Germline V gene sequence: CDR1 SQVTM, CDR2 ANQGSEA. Trimming took 4 bases from V and 4 from J; bases not matched to a gene: 12. Here the CDR3 reads CSVAGGGRKGETQYF. For the CDR3, the DNA is TGCAGCGTTGCGGGTGGCGGGAGAAAAGGAGAGACCCAGTACTTC.

CDR3 sequence reads: CSASLAGAKQFF. The CDR3 DNA reads as TGCAGTGCTAGCCTAGCGGGGGCAAAGCAGTTCTTC. The V and J genes are TRBV20-1 and TRBJ2-1; TRBD2 matches at 10 bases. J was trimmed by 11 bases and V by 3 bases; bases with no gene match: 4. This CDR3 spans 12 amino acids. Germline V gives CDR1 DFQATT, CDR2 SNEGSKA (reference sequence).

This clonotype was counted between two and nine times. The CDR3 DNA reads TGTGCCAGCAGTTCGGGCTGGGAGGTTGAGCAGTTCTTC. Protein sequence: CASSSGWEVEQFF. V and J are TRBV12-3 or TRBV12-4 and TRBJ2-1, with a weak D call TRBD2 (6 bases). The CDR3 covers 13 residues. The ends were cut back, 4 bases at V and 9 bases at J, with 13 bases in the middle.

This clonotype was recorded many times. The gene calls are TRBV5-1 and TRBJ2-2, with D possibly being TRBD1 (6 bases). Germline V gene data show CDR1 as SGHRS and CDR2 as YFSETQ. Trimming took off 5 bases at V and 0 bases at J, with 11 bases between the two ends. The length of the CDR3 is 15 residues. The CDR3 nucleotides read TGCGCCAGCAGTGGACAGCCGACGAACACCGGGGAGCTGTTTTTT. This encodes CASSGQPTNTGELFF.

Many counts were recorded for this clonotype. The gene calls are TRBV29-1 and TRBJ2-1, with TRBD1 as a possible D gene (5 bases). Germline V gives CDR1 SQVTM, CDR2 ANQGSEA. Trimming removed 1 base at V and 9 bases at J, with 10 bases between. The CDR3 runs 12 residues. For the CDR3, the DNA is TGCAGCGTTGAAGGCGATAGGGGTGAGCAGTTCTTC. Its protein product is CSVEGDRGEQFF.

The rearrangement links TRBV30 to TRBJ2-2, with D uncertain. CDR3 length equals 13 residues. Trimming cost V 0 bases and J 6 bases, with 8 bases left between them. Germline V gives CDR1 GTSNPN, CDR2 SVGIG (reference sequence). The CDR3 spells CAWSVQISGELFF. The CDR3 region has the DNA TGTGCCTGGAGTGTTCAGATATCCGGGGAGCTGTTTTTT.

The chain combines TRBV7-9 with TRBJ2-7; maybe TRBD2 (6 bases). The ends were cut back, 0 bases at V and 0 bases at J, with 12 bases in the middle. This CDR3 is 16 amino acids long. Germline V gene sequence: CDR1 SEHNR, CDR2 FQNEAQ (reference sequence). CDR3 sequence: CASSLAKQGGSYEQYF. The CDR3 DNA is TGTGCCAGCAGCTTAGCGAAGCAGGGAGGCTCCTACGAGCAGTACTTC. The variable domain in full, completed from reference TRBV7-9 and TRBJ2-7, reads DTGVSQNPRHKITKRGQNVTFRCDPISEHNRLYWYRQTLGQGPEFLTYFQNEAQLEKSRLLSDRFSAERPKGSFSTLEIQRTEQGDSAMYLCASSLAKQGGSYEQYFGPGTRLTVT.

In this sample, this clonotype turned up many times. The chain joins TRBV12-3 or TRBV12-4 to TRBJ1-3, with unresolved D. The CDR3 sequence is 13 residues long. The germline V and J ends were trimmed by 5 bases and 4 bases, with 9 bases remaining between them. The CDR3 bases are TGTGCCAGCAGTGTCCGGCCGGGAAACACCATATATTTT. This encodes CASSVRPGNTIYF.

This clonotype occurred a few times. The chain employs TRBV20-1 and TRBJ2-1, with 14 bases that match TRBD2. Losses at the gene ends were 5 bases for V and 6 bases for J; bases not matched to a gene: 6. Germline lookup yields CDR1 DFQATT and CDR2 SNEGSKA (reference sequence). The CDR3 has 15 amino acids. The CDR3 sequence: CSASRTSGGPNEQFF. The CDR3 DNA reads as TGCAGTGCTTCCCGGACTAGCGGGGGGCCCAATGAGCAGTTCTTC.

This clonotype appeared a few times. V is TRBV6-5 and J is TRBJ2-5; D gene uncertain. Per germline, CDR1 MNHEY and CDR2 SVGAGI. Trimming took 2 bases from V and 5 from J, leaving 9 bases between them. CDR3 length: 13 residues. This CDR3 reads CASSYRRRETQYF. The CDR3 DNA sequence: TGTGCCAGCAGTTACCGGCGGCGGGAGACCCAGTACTTC.

There are many counts of this clonotype. The V and J genes are TRBV12-3 or TRBV12-4 and TRBJ2-7; tentatively, D is TRBD1 or TRBD2 (7 bases each). The CDR3 has 15 amino acids. V was trimmed by 6 bases and J by 2 bases, leaving 17 bases between them. The CDR3 DNA reads as TGTGCCAGCAGCAGGGGGGGCCCCTCCGCCTACGAGCAGTACTTC. Its translation is CASSRGGPSAYEQYF.

The rearrangement uses TRBV20-1 and TRBJ1-4; D is ambiguous. This CDR3 is built from 15 residues. The germline CDR1 and CDR2 sequences are DFQATT and SNEGSKA (reference sequence). The V and J ends lost 3 bases and 1 base respectively, with 12 bases between them. This chain's CDR3 is CSARGRVGTNEKLFF. DNA for the CDR3: TGCAGTGCTAGGGGGAGGGTCGGAACTAATGAAAAACTGTTTTTT.

The chain employs TRBV6-5 and TRBJ2-3; D not certain. The V gene's germline CDR1 is MNHEY and CDR2 SVGAGI. V lost 0 bases, J lost 4 bases, and 11 bases lay in between. The CDR3 consists of 15 residues. The CDR3 nucleotides are TGTGCCAGCAGTTACTCTTCGCGCCTTGCAGATACGCAGTATTTT. This codes for CASSYSSRLADTQYF.

This clonotype was seen many times. The chain combines TRBV30 with TRBJ2-5; no clear D gene. Between the trimmed V and J ends, which lost 0 bases and 3 bases, there was a span of 5 bases. Per germline, CDR1 GTSNPN and CDR2 SVGIG (reference sequence). The CDR3 has 12 amino acids. CDR3: CAWSVAEETQYF. In nucleotides, the CDR3 is TGTGCCTGGAGTGTTGCGGAAGAGACCCAGTACTTC.

This clonotype was observed many times. This sequence joins TRBV10-3 and TRBJ2-5; TRBD1 might be the D (5 bases). Deletions cut 4 bases from V and 1 base from J, with 16 bases between. CDR1 is ENHRY, CDR2 SYGVKD, per germline. The CDR3 consists of 16 residues. DNA for the CDR3: TGTGCCATCAGTGCCCAGTCCGGACACCCCCAAGAGACCCAGTACTTC. Protein product: CAISAQSGHPQETQYF.

This clonotype was counted at least ten times. CDR3 DNA sequence: TGCGCCAGCAGCCAAGGTGCGGGGGACACAGATACGCAGTATTTT. Translation gives CASSQGAGDTDTQYF. The chain links TRBV4-3 to TRBJ2-3, with 7 bases fitting TRBD2. This CDR3 spans 15 amino acids. V gave up 1 base and J gave up 2 bases; unmatched junction bases: 3. Looked up from germline, CDR1 is LGHNA and CDR2 is YSLEER.

In this sample, this clonotype turned up a few times. The chain has TRBV5-6 and TRBJ1-2, with D maybe TRBD1 (6 bases). Germline values: CDR1 SGHDT, CDR2 YYEEEE. The CDR3 is made up of 14 amino acids. V was clipped by 2 bases and J by 5 bases, with 13 bases between them. CDR3 in DNA: TGTGCCAGCAGCTTATCTGGGGGGGCGTATGGCTACACCTTC. Protein sequence: CASSLSGGAYGYTF.

This clonotype came up a few times. This rearrangement joins TRBV10-3 to TRBJ2-3, with TRBD2 identical over 8 bases. Germline-derived CDR1 and CDR2 are ENHRY and SYGVKD. J gave up 3 bases and V 6 bases, and 5 bases lay outside the gene matches. The CDR3 is 14 amino acids. CDR3 residues: CAIRPAGETDTQYF. The CDR3 coding sequence is TGTGCCATCAGACCAGCGGGGGAAACAGATACGCAGTATTTT.

This clonotype was seen more than once but under ten times. The V call is TRBV12-3 or TRBV12-4, the J call TRBJ2-1; D perhaps matches TRBD2 (5 bases). Trimming cost V 3 bases and J 14 bases, with 20 bases left between them. This CDR3 region has 14 residues. Here the CDR3 reads CASSFSSLTGVEFF. Written as DNA, the CDR3 is TGTGCCAGCAGTTTCTCAAGTCTTACCGGGGTGGAGTTCTTC.